The source of this T cell receptor beta chain is a study of neurological immune-mediated disorders. MiXCR, run by TCRdb on the 5' RACE reads, gives a single entry per CDR3 protein. The sample consists of over 45,000 distinct CDR3 sequences, roughly 3.2% of them appearing once. The CDR3 totals 15 residues. Germline values: CDR1 SGHRS, CDR2 YFSETQ. V lost 0 bases and J lost 5, with 14 bases in between. This clonotype is labeled as medium-sized. The clonotype comes from a woman in her 50s with multiple sclerosis. The chain has TRBV5-1 and TRBJ1-1; a possible D gene is TRBD1 (6 bases). The sequencing input was PBMCs. The CDR3 reads CASSLVGGGGTEAFF. The CDR3 nucleotides read TGCGCCAGCAGCTTGGTTGGGGGCGGTGGGACTGAAGCTTTCTTT.